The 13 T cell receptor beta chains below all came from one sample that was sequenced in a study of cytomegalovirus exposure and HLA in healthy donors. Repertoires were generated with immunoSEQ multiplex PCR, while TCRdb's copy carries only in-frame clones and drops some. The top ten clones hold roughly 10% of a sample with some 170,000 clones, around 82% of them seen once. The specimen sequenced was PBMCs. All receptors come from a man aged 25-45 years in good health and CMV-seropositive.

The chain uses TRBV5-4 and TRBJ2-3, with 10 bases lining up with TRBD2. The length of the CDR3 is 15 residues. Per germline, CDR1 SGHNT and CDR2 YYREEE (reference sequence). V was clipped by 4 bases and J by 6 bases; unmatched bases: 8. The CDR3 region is CASSPSGGLRDTQYF. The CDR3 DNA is TGTGCCAGCAGCCCTAGCGGGGGCCTCCGCGATACGCAGTATTTT.

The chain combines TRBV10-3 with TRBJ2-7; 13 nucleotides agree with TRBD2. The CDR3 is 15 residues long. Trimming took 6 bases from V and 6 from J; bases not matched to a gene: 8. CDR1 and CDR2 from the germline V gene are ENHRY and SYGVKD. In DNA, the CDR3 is TGTGCCATCAGGACTAGCGGGAGGCGAAACGGCGAGCAGTACTTC. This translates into CAIRTSGRRNGEQYF.

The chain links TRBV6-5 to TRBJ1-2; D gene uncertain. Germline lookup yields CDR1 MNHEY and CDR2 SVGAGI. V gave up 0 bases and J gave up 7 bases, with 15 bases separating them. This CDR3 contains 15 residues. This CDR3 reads CASSYSSGIVGGYTF. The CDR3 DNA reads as TGTGCCAGCAGTTACTCATCGGGAATAGTTGGTGGCTACACCTTC.

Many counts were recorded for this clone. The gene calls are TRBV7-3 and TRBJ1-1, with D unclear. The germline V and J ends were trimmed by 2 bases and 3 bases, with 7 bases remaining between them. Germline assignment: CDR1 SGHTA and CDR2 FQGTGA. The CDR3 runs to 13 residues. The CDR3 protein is CASSLVRDTEAFF. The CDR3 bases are TGTGCCAGCAGCTTAGTCCGGGACACTGAAGCTTTCTTT.

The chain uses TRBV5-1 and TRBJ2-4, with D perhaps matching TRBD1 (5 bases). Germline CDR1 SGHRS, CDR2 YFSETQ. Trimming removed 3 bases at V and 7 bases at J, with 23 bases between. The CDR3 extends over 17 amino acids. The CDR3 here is CASSSPQWGPAVNIQYF. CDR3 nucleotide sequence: TGCGCCAGCAGCTCCCCTCAGTGGGGCCCAGCAGTGAACATTCAGTACTTC.

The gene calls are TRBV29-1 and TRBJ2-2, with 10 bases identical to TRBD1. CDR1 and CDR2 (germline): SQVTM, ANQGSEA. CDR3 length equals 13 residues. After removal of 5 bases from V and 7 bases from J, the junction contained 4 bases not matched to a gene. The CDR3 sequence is CSVRGQGSGELFF. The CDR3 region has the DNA TGCAGCGTTAGGGGACAGGGGAGCGGGGAGCTGTTTTTT.

Here the CDR3 DNA reads TGTGCCAGCAGTTCGGGGACAGGGGTTTCTGGGGCCAACGTCCTGACTTTC. Protein sequence: CASSSGTGVSGANVLTF. The rearrangement links TRBV28 to TRBJ2-6; TRBD1 aligns across 10 bases. The germline gives CDR1 MDHEN, CDR2 SYDVKM. The CDR3 sequence is 17 residues long. V dropped 4 bases and J dropped 1; count of bases not matched to a gene: 4.

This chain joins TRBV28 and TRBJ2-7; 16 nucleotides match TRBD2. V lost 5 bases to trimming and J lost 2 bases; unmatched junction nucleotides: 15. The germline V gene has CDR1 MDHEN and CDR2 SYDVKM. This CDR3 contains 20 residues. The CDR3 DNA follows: TGTGCCAGCAGTGATTACAGTGGGACTAGCGGGAGGGAGGGCGCCTACGAGCAGTACTTC. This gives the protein CASSDYSGTSGREGAYEQYF. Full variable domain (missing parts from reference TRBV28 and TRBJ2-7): DVKVTQSSRYLVKRTGEKVFLECVQDMDHENMFWYRQDPGLGLRLIYFSYDVKMKEKGDIPEGYSVSREKKERFSLILESASTNQTSMYLCASSDYSGTSGREGAYEQYFGPGTRLTVT.

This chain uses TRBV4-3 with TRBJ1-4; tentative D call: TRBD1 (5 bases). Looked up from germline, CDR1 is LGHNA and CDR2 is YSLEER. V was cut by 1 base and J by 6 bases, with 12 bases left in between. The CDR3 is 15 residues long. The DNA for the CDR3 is TGCGCCAGCAGCCAAGCGGGGGTCGGGGATGAAAAACTGTTTTTT. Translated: CASSQAGVGDEKLFF.

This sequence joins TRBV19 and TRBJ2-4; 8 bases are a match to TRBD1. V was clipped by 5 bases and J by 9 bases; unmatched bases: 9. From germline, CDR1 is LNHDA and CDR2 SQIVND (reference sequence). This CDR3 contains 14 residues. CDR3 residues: CASSQTGDAGIQYF. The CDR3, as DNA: TGTGCCAGTAGTCAGACAGGGGATGCGGGCATTCAGTACTTC.

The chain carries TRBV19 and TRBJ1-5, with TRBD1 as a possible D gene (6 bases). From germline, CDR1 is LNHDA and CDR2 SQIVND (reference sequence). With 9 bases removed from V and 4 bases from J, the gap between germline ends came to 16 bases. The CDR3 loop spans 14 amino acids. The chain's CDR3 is CARLRTEPNQPQHF. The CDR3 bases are TGTGCCAGGCTAAGGACAGAACCTAATCAGCCCCAGCATTTT.

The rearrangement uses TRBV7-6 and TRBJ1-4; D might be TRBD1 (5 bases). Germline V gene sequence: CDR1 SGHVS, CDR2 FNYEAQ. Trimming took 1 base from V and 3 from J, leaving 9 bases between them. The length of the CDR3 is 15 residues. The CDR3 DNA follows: TGTGCCAGCAGCTTAGTTGGGGGGTCTAATGAAAAACTGTTTTTT. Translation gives CASSLVGGSNEKLFF.

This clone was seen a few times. CDR3 in DNA: TGTGCCAGCAGCCTGCCGGGGGACTATGGCTACACCTTC. Amino acids: CASSLPGDYGYTF. The rearrangement links TRBV7-2 to TRBJ1-2, with D possibly matching TRBD1 (5 bases). The germline CDR1 and CDR2 sequences are SGHTA and FQGNSA. CDR3 size: 13 residues. Deletions cut 5 bases from V and 3 bases from J, with 10 bases between.